This TCR beta chain was captured in a study of human versus mouse CDR3 diversity and MHC coevolution. Study-wide results and caveats: The lowest clonal inequality scores came from most of the three human donors.

Profiled with immunoSEQ multiplex PCR; TCRdb holds only in-frame clones, not every one. The table shows tens of thousands of clones, with roughly 94% occurring only once. Comment on this clone: Its antigen remains unidentified.

From germline, CDR1 is SGHNT and CDR2 YYREEE (reference sequence). V shed 4 bases, J shed 2 bases, and the junction held 5 bases outside the gene matches. This CDR3 spans 16 amino acids. Naive CD4 T cells were sorted as CD45RO-negative, CD62L-positive. The clonotype comes from a person between 60 and 69 years old in good health. The genes are TRBV5-4 and TRBJ1-3; 11 bases line up with TRBD1. Sequences were obtained from naive CD4+ T cells from blood. Subset meaning: CD45RO-negative CD62L-positive naive CD4 T cells. In DNA, the CDR3 is TGTGCCAGCAGCCCAGGGGGACAGGGGGCTGGAAACACCATATATTTT. Translating it yields CASSPGGQGAGNTIYF.